These 14 T cell receptor beta chains were sequenced from one sample in a study of blood T cell repertoires in COVID-19. The method was immunoSEQ multiplex PCR; TCRdb's version includes in-frame clones alone and lacks a portion of them. The sample lists about 48,000 clones; around 85% were seen once. Source material: peripheral blood. The receptors derive from an elderly woman with acute or convalescent COVID-19.

The chain carries TRBV6-5 and TRBJ2-5; TRBD2 matches at 11 bases. Germline assignment: CDR1 MNHEY and CDR2 SVGAGI. The V segment lost 9 bases and the J segment 2 bases; nucleotides outside the gene matches: 5. This CDR3 region has 14 residues. The CDR3: CASGTSGGQETQYF. The CDR3 region has the DNA TGTGCCAGTGGGACTAGCGGAGGACAAGAGACCCAGTACTTC.

The chain is built from TRBV7-2 and TRBJ1-2; no definite D call. The CDR3 consists of 14 residues. Germline lookup yields CDR1 SGHTA and CDR2 FQGNSA. V was shortened by 1 base and J by 3 bases, with 9 bases between the two germline ends. The CDR3 region is CASSLGGEYYGYTF. CDR3 sequence (DNA): TGTGCCAGCAGCTTAGGTGGGGAGTACTATGGCTACACCTTC.

This chain connects TRBV14 to TRBJ1-1; D gene ambiguous. The CDR3 is made up of 13 amino acids. CDR1 is SGHDN and CDR2 is FVKESK in the germline V gene. V dropped 1 base and J dropped 4 bases, with 7 bases sitting between them. The CDR3 loop reads CASSQGASTEAFF. The DNA for the CDR3 is TGTGCCAGCAGCCAAGGGGCGAGCACTGAAGCTTTCTTT.

CDR3 in amino acids: CASSATGGLNSPLHF. In DNA, the CDR3 is TGTGCCAGCAGTGCGACAGGGGGACTTAATTCACCCCTCCACTTT. This chain links TRBV6-4 with TRBJ1-6; 9 bases agree with TRBD1. CDR1 MRHNA and CDR2 SNTAGT come from the germline V gene. The length of the CDR3 is 15 residues. V gave up 4 bases and J gave up 6 bases; unmatched junction bases: 4.

The chain links TRBV7-8 to TRBJ2-5, with TRBD2 as a possible D gene (6 bases). Trimming shortened V by 3 bases and J by 2 bases, and 10 bases separated the two germline ends. The CDR3 totals 14 residues. The V gene's germline CDR1 is SGHVS and CDR2 FQNEAQ. The CDR3 reads CASSFGTVQETQYF. CDR3 bases: TGTGCCAGCAGCTTCGGGACTGTGCAAGAGACCCAGTACTTC.

The genes are TRBV18 and TRBJ2-1; 7 nucleotides line up with TRBD1. V dropped 3 bases and J dropped 15; count of bases not matched to a gene: 8. The CDR3 runs to 12 residues. Germline CDR1 is KGHSH and CDR2 is LQKENI. The CDR3 here is CASSPLGDSPFF. For the CDR3, the DNA is TGTGCCAGCTCACCGCTCGGGGACAGCCCGTTCTTC.

V and J are TRBV20-1 and TRBJ1-5, with TRBD1 matching 9 bases. CDR3 length: 19 amino acids. V trimming: 3 bases; J trimming: 1 base; junction bases outside the gene matches: 16. Germline V CDR1 and CDR2: DFQATT, SNEGSKA (reference sequence). The CDR3 here is CSASEVGQGIRLSNQPQHF. CDR3 DNA: TGCAGTGCTAGTGAGGTGGGACAGGGTATACGTCTGAGCAATCAGCCCCAGCATTTT.

The CDR3 sequence: CASSPYSGGAGTEQYF. DNA for the CDR3: TGTGCCAGCTCACCGTATAGCGGGGGGGCCGGGACCGAGCAGTACTTC. V usage is TRBV18 and J usage is TRBJ2-7; TRBD2 agrees at 11 bases. This CDR3 contains 16 residues. Germline V gene data show CDR1 as KGHSH and CDR2 as LQKENI. V lost 3 bases, J lost 6 bases, and 10 bases stayed unmatched.

The chain carries TRBV2 and TRBJ2-7; weak D call: TRBD1 (6 bases). With 8 bases removed from V and 2 bases from J, the gap between germline ends came to 16 bases. Germline CDR1 and CDR2: SNHLY and FYNNEI. This CDR3 region has 14 residues. CDR3 region: CASAGQRLAYEQYF. The CDR3 DNA reads as TGTGCCAGCGCCGGACAGAGGCTGGCCTACGAGCAGTACTTC.

This clone has a single count. The sample has other DNA sequences that encode this CDR3 too. CDR3 residues: CASSDGTVYTEAFF. The CDR3 region has the DNA TGTGCCAGTAGCGACGGGACAGTCTACACTGAAGCTTTCTTT. The rearrangement joins TRBV6-5 to TRBJ1-1; 7 bases line up with TRBD1. This CDR3 is 14 amino acids long. CDR1 and CDR2 (germline): MNHEY, SVGAGI. The junction had 10 bases not matched to a gene; V was cut back by 9 bases and J by 3 bases.

The genes are TRBV27 and TRBJ1-2; 8 bases match TRBD1. Germline CDR1 MNHEY, CDR2 SMNVEV (reference sequence). V lost 5 bases to trimming and J lost 3 bases; unmatched junction nucleotides: 5. The CDR3 is 14 residues long. The CDR3 DNA follows: TGTGCCAGCAGTACCAAACAGGGGGACTATGGCTACACCTTC. Amino acid sequence: CASSTKQGDYGYTF.

The V call is TRBV5-4, the J call TRBJ1-2, with a weak D call TRBD1 (6 bases). This CDR3 has 15 residues. Trimming removed 4 bases at V and 2 bases at J, with 15 bases between. Germline CDR1 is SGHNT and CDR2 is YYREEE (reference sequence). The CDR3 reads CASSPGGGENYGYTF. The CDR3 region has the DNA TGTGCCAGCAGCCCGGGGGGGGGCGAAAACTATGGCTACACCTTC.

The CDR3 is CASSNDSPGNTEAFF. In DNA, the CDR3 is TGTGCCAGCAGCAACGACAGCCCAGGGAACACTGAAGCTTTCTTT. The chain employs TRBV11-1 and TRBJ1-1; tentatively, D is TRBD1 (5 bases). Per germline, CDR1 SGHAT and CDR2 FQDESV (reference sequence). V lost 5 bases and J lost 1, with 14 bases in between. The CDR3 has 15 residues.

This clone occurred a few times. The V call is TRBV25-1, the J call TRBJ1-1, with D unclear. Germline-derived CDR1 and CDR2 are MGHDK and SYGVNS. This CDR3 comprises 11 residues. V shed 7 bases and J shed 0 bases, with 3 bases lying between them. CDR3 protein: CASILNTEAFF. The CDR3 region has the DNA TGTGCCAGCATATTGAACACTGAAGCTTTCTTT.